A selection of T cell receptor beta chains follows, all from one sample in a study of control samples from healthy donors and cancer patients. This table comes from immunoSEQ multiplex PCR, and its TCRdb copy is limited to in-frame clones, with some not included. The table has more than 50,000 clones, around 96% seen once; the top ten hold around 0.99%. The sample was blood. These receptors were taken from a woman between 18 and 29 years old in good health. The CDR3 runs from the conserved cysteine through the conserved F or W. Each record gives: clone size, D gene, V gene, J gene, CDR3 DNA, CDR3 protein. The D gene is left open where the match is weak. The size field is filled for only some rows; it gives once, few, many or a size class.

clone_size: NA; d_call: TRBD1; v_call: TRBV15; j_call: TRBJ1-4; cdr3_nt: TGTGCCACCGGCACTACCGGGACAGGGAGTGAAAAACTGTTTTTT; cdr3_aa: CATGTTGTGSEKLFF
clone_size: NA; d_call: NA; v_call: TRBV29-1; j_call: TRBJ2-1; cdr3_nt: TGCAGCGCCGACAGGAACAATGAGCAGTTCTTC; cdr3_aa: CSADRNNEQFF
clone_size: NA; d_call: NA; v_call: TRBV7-2; j_call: TRBJ2-7; cdr3_nt: TGTGCCAGCAGCTTAGTGGGGGTGTCCTCCTACGAGCAGTACTTC; cdr3_aa: CASSLVGVSSYEQYF
clone_size: once; d_call: NA; v_call: TRBV28; j_call: TRBJ1-5; cdr3_nt: TGTGCCAGCAGTCCTAGACAGCCCAATCAGCCCCAGCATTTT; cdr3_aa: CASSPRQPNQPQHF
clone_size: NA; d_call: NA; v_call: TRBV3-1/TRBV3-2; j_call: TRBJ1-5; cdr3_nt: TGTGCCAGCAGCCAATACAGGTACAGCGATCAGCCCCAGCATTTT; cdr3_aa: CASSQYRYSDQPQHF
clone_size: NA; d_call: TRBD1; v_call: TRBV2; j_call: TRBJ1-5; cdr3_nt: TGTGCCAGCACTAGGGACAGGAGCAATCAGCCCCAGCATTTT; cdr3_aa: CASTRDRSNQPQHF
clone_size: NA; d_call: TRBD2; v_call: TRBV20-1; j_call: TRBJ2-5; cdr3_nt: TGCAGTGCTAGTGGACTAGCGGCTGAGACCCAGTACTTC; cdr3_aa: CSASGLAAETQYF
clone_size: once; d_call: NA; v_call: TRBV5-4; j_call: TRBJ2-7; cdr3_nt: TGTGCCAGCAGCTCGGCCGGGACCGCATCCTACGAGCAGTACTTC; cdr3_aa: CASSSAGTASYEQYF
clone_size: few; d_call: NA; v_call: TRBV18; j_call: TRBJ2-2; cdr3_nt: TGTGCCAGCTCAAGCGCGCGCACCGGGGAGCTGTTTTTT; cdr3_aa: CASSSARTGELFF
clone_size: NA; d_call: NA; v_call: TRBV5-1; j_call: TRBJ1-1; cdr3_nt: TGCGCCAGCAGCCCCAGGGGCACTGAAGCTTTCTTT; cdr3_aa: CASSPRGTEAFF
clone_size: NA; d_call: NA; v_call: TRBV7-2; j_call: TRBJ1-1; cdr3_nt: TGTGCCAGCAGCTTATTGAACACTGAAGCTTTCTTT; cdr3_aa: CASSLLNTEAFF
clone_size: NA; d_call: NA; v_call: TRBV6-4; j_call: TRBJ1-6; cdr3_nt: TGTGCCAGCAGTACCGAGGACAGCGAAAATTCACCCCTCCACTTT; cdr3_aa: CASSTEDSENSPLHF
clone_size: NA; d_call: TRBD2; v_call: TRBV4-3; j_call: TRBJ2-5; cdr3_nt: TGCGCCAGCAGCCAAGCCCTAGCGGGGGGGCGGGAGACCCAGTACTTC; cdr3_aa: CASSQALAGGRETQYF
clone_size: NA; d_call: NA; v_call: TRBV29-1; j_call: TRBJ2-3; cdr3_nt: TGCAGCGTTGAGGATCGACAGGAGCTTAGCACAGATACGCAGTATTTT; cdr3_aa: CSVEDRQELSTDTQYF
clone_size: NA; d_call: TRBD1; v_call: TRBV5-6; j_call: TRBJ1-1; cdr3_nt: TGTGCCAGCAGCTTCCGGGACAGCATGAACACTGAAGCTTTCTTT; cdr3_aa: CASSFRDSMNTEAFF
clone_size: once; d_call: NA; v_call: TRBV20-1; j_call: TRBJ2-2; cdr3_nt: TGCAGTGCTAATCCCGGGGAGCTGTTTTTT; cdr3_aa: CSANPGELFF
clone_size: NA; d_call: NA; v_call: TRBV19; j_call: TRBJ1-1; cdr3_nt: TGTGCCAGTAGTATACGGGGCAGTAAGACGCGGTACACTGAAGCTTTCTTT; cdr3_aa: CASSIRGSKTRYTEAFF
clone_size: NA; d_call: TRBD1; v_call: TRBV12-3/TRBV12-4; j_call: TRBJ2-5; cdr3_nt: TGTGCCAAGAGACAGGGCCAAGAGACCCAGTACTTC; cdr3_aa: CAKRQGQETQYF
clone_size: NA; d_call: NA; v_call: TRBV9; j_call: TRBJ2-3; cdr3_nt: TGTGCCAGCAGCGGTGGGGGGATCCTTGATACGCAGTATTTT; cdr3_aa: CASSGGGILDTQYF
clone_size: NA; d_call: NA; v_call: TRBV19; j_call: TRBJ1-2; cdr3_nt: TGTGCCAGTAGTTTCAGGGTCGGTCCCCATGGCTACACCTTC; cdr3_aa: CASSFRVGPHGYTF
clone_size: NA; d_call: NA; v_call: TRBV4-3; j_call: TRBJ1-2; cdr3_nt: TGCGCCAGCAGCCAACTACACTCGTATACTAACTATGGCTACACCTTC; cdr3_aa: CASSQLHSYTNYGYTF
clone_size: NA; d_call: TRBD1; v_call: TRBV4-1; j_call: TRBJ2-7; cdr3_nt: TGCGCCAGCAGCCGAGCGGCGACAGGGATTTTTGACGAGCAGTACTTC; cdr3_aa: CASSRAATGIFDEQYF
clone_size: NA; d_call: NA; v_call: TRBV7-2; j_call: TRBJ2-3; cdr3_nt: TGTGCCGGCGGGGAGAGGCTCCGCACAGATACGCAGTATTTT; cdr3_aa: CAGGERLRTDTQYF
clone_size: NA; d_call: NA; v_call: TRBV2; j_call: TRBJ1-1; cdr3_nt: TGTGCCGGACTCTCAGAGATGAACACTGAAGCTTTCTTT; cdr3_aa: CAGLSEMNTEAFF
clone_size: NA; d_call: NA; v_call: TRBV6-5; j_call: TRBJ1-2; cdr3_nt: TGTGCCAGCAGCCGGGGGAGTAACTATGGCTACACCTTC; cdr3_aa: CASSRGSNYGYTF
clone_size: NA; d_call: NA; v_call: TRBV5-1; j_call: TRBJ1-1; cdr3_nt: TGCGCCAGCAGCTTGGACGCAGGGAAACACACTGAAGCTTTCTTT; cdr3_aa: CASSLDAGKHTEAFF
clone_size: NA; d_call: NA; v_call: TRBV6-5; j_call: TRBJ1-1; cdr3_nt: TGTGCCAGCCGACAGCTGAACACTGAAGCTTTCTTT; cdr3_aa: CASRQLNTEAFF
clone_size: once; d_call: NA; v_call: TRBV7-8; j_call: TRBJ1-1; cdr3_nt: TGTGCCAGCAGCTCATCCCCGCCGAACACTGAAGCTTTCTTT; cdr3_aa: CASSSSPPNTEAFF
clone_size: NA; d_call: NA; v_call: TRBV6-6; j_call: TRBJ1-1; cdr3_nt: TGTGCCAGCAGTTACGGCAAGACTGAAGCTTTCTTT; cdr3_aa: CASSYGKTEAFF
clone_size: once; d_call: TRBD1; v_call: TRBV19; j_call: TRBJ2-3; cdr3_nt: TGTGCCAGTAGTATATTGGGGACAGGGGAGGCAGATACGCAGTATTTT; cdr3_aa: CASSILGTGEADTQYF
clone_size: NA; d_call: TRBD1; v_call: TRBV6-2/TRBV6-3; j_call: TRBJ1-1; cdr3_nt: TGTGCCAGCAGTTACTCGGACAGGTATGAAGCTTTCTTT; cdr3_aa: CASSYSDRYEAFF
clone_size: NA; d_call: TRBD1; v_call: TRBV11-2; j_call: TRBJ2-2; cdr3_nt: TGTGCATCCCCGAGACAGGGGTCCTACACCGGGGAGCTGTTTTTT; cdr3_aa: CASPRQGSYTGELFF
clone_size: few; d_call: NA; v_call: TRBV27; j_call: TRBJ1-5; cdr3_nt: TGTGCCAGCAGTCGGGGAGGATCTTACAATCAGCCCCAGCATTTT; cdr3_aa: CASSRGGSYNQPQHF
clone_size: NA; d_call: NA; v_call: TRBV28; j_call: TRBJ1-2; cdr3_nt: TGTGCCAGCTACAATACCCCCTATGGCTACACCTTC; cdr3_aa: CASYNTPYGYTF
clone_size: NA; d_call: NA; v_call: TRBV29-1; j_call: TRBJ1-5; cdr3_nt: TGCAGCGTTGTAGATGGCCCACAGGGAGGTCCCCAGCATTTT; cdr3_aa: CSVVDGPQGGPQHF
clone_size: NA; d_call: TRBD1; v_call: TRBV7-2; j_call: TRBJ2-2; cdr3_nt: TGTGCCAGCAGCCCCCGACAGGGGGCGAACACCGGGGAGCTGTTTTTT; cdr3_aa: CASSPRQGANTGELFF
clone_size: NA; d_call: TRBD2; v_call: TRBV30; j_call: TRBJ2-1; cdr3_nt: TGTGCCTGGAGTGTACGGGGGGATACCAAGCAGTTCTTC; cdr3_aa: CAWSVRGDTKQFF